The text below deals with one T cell receptor (beta chain). Its antigen is not identified. This specimen includes other DNA sequences encoding the same CDR3. This sample is drawn from a study of multiple sclerosis patients with progressive multifocal leukoencephalopathy. Broader study findings: The findings' link to JC virus versus immunocompromise remained uncertain.

Sequencing used immunoSEQ multiplex PCR; TCRdb keeps in-frame clones, though not all of them. The table has more than 30,000 clones, about 91% seen once. This CDR3 has 15 amino acids. CDR1 is SNHLY, CDR2 FYNNEI, per germline. The V gene lost 4 bases and the J gene lost 4 bases, with 16 bases spanning the gap. Regarding time point: before natalizumab initiation. The chain uses TRBV2 and TRBJ1-2, with a possible D match to TRBD1 (6 bases). Sequenced sample: PBMCs. This TCR came from a human donor with multiple sclerosis. DNA for the CDR3: TGTGCCAGCAGTGGAGTCTTTTTAGGGGGCTATGGCTACACCTTC. Translation: CASSGVFLGGYGYTF.